The 27 T cell receptor beta chains below come from one sample, sequenced in a study of PD-L1 blockade in urothelial cancer. This table comes from immunoSEQ multiplex PCR, and its TCRdb copy is limited to in-frame clones, with some not included. The sample includes tens of thousands of clones, about 81% of them seen just once. The sample was PBMCs, taken around atezolizumab (anti-PD-L1) treatment. The receptors stem from a man in his 70s with urothelial cancer.

This clone was seen more than once but under ten times. The gene calls are TRBV29-1 and TRBJ2-7; no definite D call. Germline CDR1 reads SQVTM; CDR2 reads ANQGSEA. The CDR3 spans 12 residues. Trimming stripped 4 bases from V and 3 bases from J, with 10 bases between. The CDR3 nucleotides read TGCAGCGTTGGCGAACAGAACTACGAGCAGTACTTC. This gives the protein CSVGEQNYEQYF.

J is TRBJ2-3 and V is TRBV5-1, with 9 bases aligning to TRBD2. Germline V gene sequence: CDR1 SGHRS, CDR2 YFSETQ. V shed 4 bases, J shed 4 bases, and the junction held 7 bases outside the gene matches. The CDR3 is made up of 15 amino acids. CDR3 coding DNA: TGCGCCAGCAGCCCCCCCGCGGGAGGGCCAGATACGCAGTATTTT. Translation: CASSPPAGGPDTQYF.

The chain couples TRBV27 to TRBJ1-2; 8 bases are a match to TRBD1. Germline V CDR1 and CDR2: MNHEY, SMNVEV (reference sequence). The length of the CDR3 is 14 residues. V was clipped by 4 bases and J by 4 bases; unmatched bases: 5. The CDR3 nucleotides read TGTGCCAGCAGTTCCCGGACAGGGATCTATGGCTACACCTTC. Translating it yields CASSSRTGIYGYTF.

This chain links TRBV5-4 with TRBJ1-2; D is unclear. The length of the CDR3 is 14 residues. Per the germline V gene, CDR1 is SGHNT and CDR2 is YYREEE (reference sequence). Trimming shortened V by 1 base and J by 4 bases, and 11 bases separated the two germline ends. The CDR3 DNA sequence: TGTGCCAGCAGCTTGTCCGGGTTATCCTATGGCTACACCTTC. Translation gives CASSLSGLSYGYTF. Drawing the rest from reference TRBV5-4 and TRBJ1-2, the complete variable domain is ETGVTQSPTHLIKTRGQQVTLRCSSQSGHNTVSWYQQALGQGPQFIFQYYREEENGRGNFPPRFSGLQFPNYSSELNVNALELDDSALYLCASSLSGLSYGYTFGSGTRLTVV.

The chain employs TRBV7-3 and TRBJ2-5; the match to TRBD2 covers 9 bases. From germline, CDR1 is SGHTA and CDR2 FQGTGA. The CDR3 extends over 15 amino acids. V was pared by 5 bases and J by 4 bases, with 8 bases of the junction left unmatched. CDR3 in amino acids: CASSPQGGRVETQYF. The CDR3 nucleotides are TGTGCCAGCAGCCCTCAAGGCGGGAGGGTAGAGACCCAGTACTTC. Supplemented by reference TRBV7-3 and TRBJ2-5, the full variable domain reads GAGVSQTPSNKVTEKGKYVELRCDPISGHTALYWYRQSLGQGPEFLIYFQGTGAADDSGLPNDRFFAVRPEGSVSTLKIQRTERGDSAVYLCASSPQGGRVETQYFGPGTRLLVL.

This clone was observed a few times. The chain links TRBV19 to TRBJ2-5; 8 nucleotides line up with TRBD2. This CDR3 has 15 amino acids. J lost 2 bases, V lost 6 bases, and 8 bases had no gene match. Germline V gene lookup returns CDR1 LNHDA and CDR2 SQIVND (reference sequence). The CDR3 region is CASSPTGTRQETQYF. The CDR3 nucleotides are TGTGCCAGTAGCCCTACCGGGACTAGACAAGAGACCCAGTACTTC.

This clone came up many times. This chain joins TRBV19 and TRBJ1-4, with 7 bases fitting TRBD1. The CDR3 runs to 16 residues. After removal of 6 bases from V and 3 bases from J, the junction contained 10 bases not matched to a gene. CDR1 LNHDA and CDR2 SQIVND come from the germline V gene (reference sequence). The CDR3 DNA is TGTGCCAGTAGCCCTCAATACGGGACAGCTAATGAAAAACTGTTTTTT. Translating gives CASSPQYGTANEKLFF.

The chain joins TRBV10-2 to TRBJ1-6; TRBD1 might be the D (5 bases). V was trimmed by 1 base and J by 4 bases, leaving 14 bases between them. Germline CDR1 is WSHSY and CDR2 is SAAADI. The CDR3 runs 17 residues. In DNA, the CDR3 is TGCGCCAGCAGTGAGTTCCGGGACTCTGGTTATAATTCACCCCTCCACTTT. As protein: CASSEFRDSGYNSPLHF.

This chain uses TRBV2 with TRBJ1-2; 9 nucleotides match TRBD1. V lost 6 bases and J lost 6; bases outside the gene matches: 5. The germline V gene encodes CDR1 SNHLY and CDR2 FYNNEI. This CDR3 region has 13 residues. CDR3 coding DNA: TGTGCCAGCAGACAGACAGGGGGAAATGGCTACACCTTC. Translating gives CASRQTGGNGYTF.

The chain couples TRBV5-4 to TRBJ2-2; TRBD2 matches at 13 bases. The V and J ends lost 4 bases and 7 bases, in that order; junction bases with no gene match: 10. Germline CDR1 and CDR2: SGHNT and YYREEE (reference sequence). The CDR3 contains 17 residues. The CDR3 loop is CASSARGLAGAVGELFF. The CDR3 coding sequence is TGTGCCAGCAGCGCGCGAGGACTAGCGGGGGCGGTCGGGGAGCTGTTTTTT. Filled out from reference TRBV5-4 and TRBJ2-2, the complete variable domain reads ETGVTQSPTHLIKTRGQQVTLRCSSQSGHNTVSWYQQALGQGPQFIFQYYREEENGRGNFPPRFSGLQFPNYSSELNVNALELDDSALYLCASSARGLAGAVGELFFGEGSRLTVL.

The chain has TRBV19 and TRBJ1-4; no definite D call. The CDR3 has 14 residues. V shed 10 bases and J shed 4 bases, with 16 bases lying between them. Per germline, CDR1 LNHDA and CDR2 SQIVND (reference sequence). As DNA, the CDR3 is TGTGCCACCCGGGGAGGGCAGAATAATGAAAAACTGTTTTTT. Its protein product is CATRGGQNNEKLFF.

This chain connects TRBV19 to TRBJ1-4, with D perhaps TRBD1 (5 bases). The length of the CDR3 is 16 residues. CDR1 LNHDA and CDR2 SQIVND come from the germline V gene (reference sequence). Trimming stripped 5 bases from V and 0 bases from J, with 13 bases between. This chain's CDR3 is CASSRQGIATNEKLFF. CDR3 nucleotide sequence: TGTGCCAGTAGTCGGCAGGGAATTGCAACTAATGAAAAACTGTTTTTT.

The V and J genes are TRBV7-9 and TRBJ1-4; D may be TRBD1 (6 bases). Trimming removed 1 base at V and 7 bases at J, with 13 bases between. The germline CDR1 and CDR2 sequences are SEHNR and FQNEAQ (reference sequence). This CDR3 contains 15 residues. The CDR3 here is CASSLDGGRSEKLFF. The CDR3 nucleotides are TGTGCCAGCAGCTTAGATGGGGGCCGGAGTGAAAAACTGTTTTTT.

The chain carries TRBV6-1 and TRBJ1-4; D unresolved. The germline V and J ends were trimmed by 2 bases and 2 bases, with 9 bases remaining between them. CDR3 size: 15 residues. Germline V CDR1 and CDR2: MNHNS, SASEGT. The CDR3 DNA reads as TGTGCCAGCAGTGAATTATTCTTCACTAATGAAAAACTGTTTTTT. It encodes CASSELFFTNEKLFF.

This chain uses TRBV29-1 with TRBJ2-3, with TRBD2 identical over 8 bases. This CDR3 has 14 residues. CDR1 SQVTM and CDR2 ANQGSEA come from the germline V gene. V lost 4 bases, J lost 6 bases, and 9 bases stayed unmatched. CDR3 loop: CSVATSGDYDTQYF. The DNA for the CDR3 is TGCAGCGTTGCAACTAGCGGCGACTATGATACGCAGTATTTT.

Here the CDR3 reads CASSQVLLAGVEQYF. Here the CDR3 DNA reads TGCGCCAGCAGCCAAGTCTTACTAGCGGGAGTCGAGCAGTACTTC. This chain links TRBV4-3 with TRBJ2-7, with 11 bases that match TRBD2. Per germline, CDR1 LGHNA and CDR2 YSLEER. Losses at the gene ends were 1 base for V and 6 bases for J; bases not matched to a gene: 5. The CDR3 is 15 amino acids.

The gene calls are TRBV19 and TRBJ1-1; TRBD1 might be the D (5 bases). Trimming stripped 7 bases from V and 1 base from J, with 13 bases between. This CDR3 region has 14 residues. CDR1 and CDR2 from the germline V gene are LNHDA and SQIVND (reference sequence). In DNA, the CDR3 is TGTGCCAGTATCTCCGACAGCTCGAACACTGAAGCTTTCTTT. Translated, it gives CASISDSSNTEAFF.

V is TRBV2 and J is TRBJ1-3; no clear D. The CDR3 has 15 amino acids. Germline V gene sequence: CDR1 SNHLY, CDR2 FYNNEI. V was pared by 5 bases and J by 0 bases, with 11 bases between. CDR3 sequence (DNA): TGTGCCAGCAGTCCGGGTCGTCTCTCTGGAAACACCATATATTTT. This gives the protein CASSPGRLSGNTIYF. The full variable domain, rest sourced from reference TRBV2 and TRBJ1-3, is EPEVTQTPSHQVTQMGQEVILRCVPISNHLYFYWYRQILGQKVEFLVSFYNNEISEKSEIFDDQFSVERPDGSNFTLKIRSTKLEDSAMYFCASSPGRLSGNTIYFGEGSWLTVV.

This clone was found once. The chain couples TRBV25-1 to TRBJ1-1; 7 bases agree with TRBD1. Trimming removed 6 bases from V and 10 bases from J; junction bases left unmatched: 5. Germline V lookup: CDR1 MGHDK, CDR2 SYGVNS. The CDR3 extends over 11 amino acids. The CDR3 region is CASRRGLGAFF. CDR3 DNA sequence: TGTGCCAGCAGGAGGGGGCTTGGAGCTTTCTTT. Full variable domain (rest looked up from reference TRBV25-1 and TRBJ1-1): EADIYQTPRYLVIGTGKKITLECSQTMGHDKMYWYQQDPGMELHLIHYSYGVNSTEKGDLSSESTVSRIRTEHFPLTLESARPSHTSQYLCASRRGLGAFFGQGTRLTVV.

The V and J genes are TRBV5-1 and TRBJ2-5; 10 nucleotides agree with TRBD2. The germline CDR1 and CDR2 sequences are SGHRS and YFSETQ. The V segment lost 0 bases and the J segment 3 bases; nucleotides outside the gene matches: 5. The length of the CDR3 is 16 residues. CDR3 sequence: CASSLEGLAPEETQYF. The CDR3 DNA reads TGCGCCAGCAGCTTGGAGGGACTAGCGCCGGAAGAGACCCAGTACTTC.

In this sample, this clone turned up a few times. This chain joins TRBV7-6 and TRBJ2-5; D perhaps matches TRBD2 (6 bases). The CDR3 consists of 12 residues. Trimming shortened V by 8 bases and J by 0 bases, and 7 bases separated the two germline ends. Germline lookup yields CDR1 SGHVS and CDR2 FNYEAQ. CDR3 bases: TGTGCCAGCTCTAGCGACCAAGAGACCCAGTACTTC. It is translated as CASSSDQETQYF.

V and J are TRBV4-1 and TRBJ1-1; 7 bases agree with TRBD1. Germline V CDR1 and CDR2: MGHRA, YSYEKL. Trimming removed 5 bases from V and 2 bases from J; junction bases left unmatched: 8. The CDR3 length is 15 residues. The CDR3 loop is CASSSRDSENTEAFF. CDR3 coding DNA: TGCGCCAGCAGCAGCCGGGACAGCGAAAACACTGAAGCTTTCTTT.

This clone was found a few times. V gene TRBV6-5 combines with J gene TRBJ2-1; 7 bases agree with TRBD2. With V trimmed by 6 bases and J by 6 bases, 8 bases remained unmatched. CDR3 length equals 14 residues. The germline V gene encodes CDR1 MNHEY and CDR2 SVGAGI. Written as DNA, the CDR3 is TGTGCCAGCAGCCACCGACTAGCTAGCAATGAGCAGTTCTTC. Protein: CASSHRLASNEQFF.

The genes are TRBV29-1 and TRBJ2-7; 13 nucleotides line up with TRBD2. The trim removed 5 bases at V and 5 bases at J, leaving 6 bases unmatched. From germline, CDR1 is SQVTM and CDR2 ANQGSEA. The CDR3 is made up of 14 amino acids. CDR3 protein: CSVTSGGAFDEQYF. The CDR3 bases are TGCAGCGTTACTAGCGGGGGGGCTTTCGACGAGCAGTACTTC.

This clone was recorded once. The J gene is TRBJ2-3, the V gene TRBV5-1, with 12 nucleotides matching TRBD2. Trimming cost V 0 bases and J 0 bases; bases outside gene matches: 5. The CDR3 spans 18 residues. Germline values: CDR1 SGHRS, CDR2 YFSETQ. The DNA for the CDR3 is TGCGCCAGCAGCTTGGCTAGCGGGGGGGCCGGTAGCACAGATACGCAGTATTTT. It translates to CASSLASGGAGSTDTQYF.

The V gene is TRBV13, the J gene TRBJ2-5, with 8 bases aligning to TRBD1. The CDR3 covers 15 residues. Looked up from germline, CDR1 is PRHDT and CDR2 is FYEKMQ (reference sequence). The J segment lost 4 bases and the V segment lost 0 bases, leaving 4 bases of the junction unmatched. Written as DNA, the CDR3 is TGTGCCAGCAGCTTAGGAGACAGGGGAGCAGAGACCCAGTACTTC. Translation gives CASSLGDRGAETQYF.

V gene TRBV7-2 combines with J gene TRBJ2-1, with 9 bases aligning to TRBD2. This CDR3 comprises 14 residues. The trim removed 0 bases at V and 6 bases at J, leaving 0 bases unmatched. CDR1 and CDR2 from the germline V gene are SGHTA and FQGNSA. DNA for the CDR3: TGTGCCAGCAGCTTAGCGCGGGAGGGCAATGAGCAGTTCTTC. It codes for CASSLAREGNEQFF.